The 31 T cell receptor beta chains below all came from one sample that was sequenced in a study of cytomegalovirus exposure and HLA in healthy donors (dated by TCRdb to about 2017). Receptor libraries were prepared by the immunoSEQ multiplex PCR assay. For the multiplex PCR, a mixture combining 60 forward primers for TCR Vbeta segments and 13 reverse primers for TCR Jbeta segments was used. In TCRdb, the immuneACCESS table is reduced to in-frame sequences with V and J assigned. These tables do not hold every clone; where another copy was compared, an unresolved V gene accounts for under half, and the others remain unexplained. The sample includes about 150,000 clones, with 70% to 85% observed a single time. 2.1% of the sample is in the top ten clones. Sequenced sample: PBMCs. All receptors derive from a man aged 25-45 years in good health and CMV-seronegative.

This clone was seen more than once but under ten times. The CDR3 DNA reads as TGCGCCAGCAGCCAAGATCGACGGGAAAGGACTGAAGCTTTCTTT. Translation: CASSQDRRERTEAFF. This rearrangement joins TRBV4-1 to TRBJ1-1; D not resolved. CDR1 is MGHRA, CDR2 YSYEKL, per germline. CDR3 length: 15 residues. V was pared by 0 bases and J by 5 bases, with 13 bases between.

The gene calls are TRBV28 and TRBJ1-3; perhaps TRBD1 as D (5 bases). This CDR3 comprises 16 residues. V was pared by 5 bases and J by 0 bases, with 14 bases between. CDR1 and CDR2 from the germline V gene are MDHEN and SYDVKM. The CDR3 DNA is TGTGCCAGCAGTCCCCAGGGAGGGGACTCTGGAAACACCATATATTTT. This codes for CASSPQGGDSGNTIYF.

The chain recombines TRBV28 with TRBJ1-6; 11 bases map to TRBD1. Germline CDR1 is MDHEN and CDR2 is SYDVKM. This CDR3 contains 16 residues. With 6 bases clipped from V and 5 bases from J, the junction kept 6 bases outside the gene matches. CDR3 nucleotide sequence: TGTGCCAGCAGATCCTTGGACAGGGGGCATAATTCACCCCTCCACTTT. As protein: CASRSLDRGHNSPLHF.

In DNA form, the CDR3 reads TGTGCCATCGCCCGGGGACGACAGGGTACAGATACGCAGTATTTT. Translating gives CAIARGRQGTDTQYF. V and J are TRBV10-3 and TRBJ2-3; 7 positions agree with TRBD1. The germline V gene encodes CDR1 ENHRY and CDR2 SYGVKD. The CDR3 spans 15 residues. J lost 3 bases, V lost 8 bases, and 11 bases had no gene match.

This clone was detected only a few times. This chain joins TRBV5-4 and TRBJ2-7; tentatively, D is TRBD2 (6 bases). The ends were cut back, 5 bases at V and 2 bases at J, with 17 bases in the middle. Germline V gives CDR1 SGHNT, CDR2 YYREEE (reference sequence). The CDR3 consists of 15 residues. The CDR3 sequence: CASRSTGTAAYEQYF. CDR3 in DNA: TGTGCCAGCAGATCCACCGGGACTGCCGCCTACGAGCAGTACTTC.

The chain employs TRBV9 and TRBJ1-3; maybe TRBD1 (6 bases). The V end lost 2 bases, the J end lost 3 bases, and 15 bases lay between the germline ends. The germline gives CDR1 SGDLS, CDR2 YYNGEE. The CDR3 totals 16 residues. The CDR3 region has the DNA TGTGCCAGCAGCGTGGCCCCGACAGGACTTGGAAACACCATATATTTT. Its protein product is CASSVAPTGLGNTIYF. Combining the CDR3 with reference TRBV9 and TRBJ1-3 gives the whole variable domain DSGVTQTPKHLITATGQRVTLRCSPRSGDLSVYWYQQSLDQGLQFLIQYYNGEERAKGNILERFSAQQFPDLHSELNLSSLELGDSALYFCASSVAPTGLGNTIYFGEGSWLTVV.

The chain combines TRBV27 with TRBJ2-5; perhaps TRBD1 as D (6 bases). This CDR3 region has 15 residues. Trimming cost V 5 bases and J 4 bases, with 17 bases left between them. Germline CDR1 MNHEY, CDR2 SMNVEV (reference sequence). In DNA, the CDR3 is TGTGCCAGCAGTCCAATACAGGGTGTGGGAGAGACCCAGTACTTC. It encodes CASSPIQGVGETQYF.

The V call is TRBV5-4, the J call TRBJ2-3, with D tentatively TRBD1 (7 bases). V lost 2 bases and J lost 1, with 11 bases in between. The CDR3 runs to 15 residues. The germline gives CDR1 SGHNT, CDR2 YYREEE (reference sequence). The CDR3 sequence is CASSLPRGGTDTQYF. The CDR3 bases are TGTGCCAGCAGCTTACCCAGGGGGGGCACAGATACGCAGTATTTT.

The chain couples TRBV12-2 to TRBJ1-5; the table's D call, TRBD1, was not checked against the DNA. TRBV12-2 is annotated as a pseudogene. The CDR3 loop spans 14 amino acids. CDR3 sequence reads: CASRLDPQGQPQHF. The DNA for the CDR3 is TGTGCAAGTCGCTTAGACCCCCAGGGGCAGCCCCAGCATTTT.

This chain joins TRBV28 and TRBJ1-2; perhaps TRBD1 as D (6 bases). The V end was cut by 10 bases, the J end by 8 bases, with 20 bases between. This CDR3 has 13 amino acids. Germline CDR1 is MDHEN and CDR2 is SYDVKM. The CDR3 DNA reads TGTGCCATCGAAATAGGGGGATCGCGGGGCTACACCTTC. Its translation: CAIEIGGSRGYTF.

The chain uses TRBV7-2 and TRBJ1-1, with TRBD1 matching 7 bases. Trimming removed 7 bases from V and 6 bases from J; junction bases left unmatched: 14. This CDR3 spans 15 amino acids. Germline V gene lookup returns CDR1 SGHTA and CDR2 FQGNSA. The DNA for the CDR3 is TGTGCCAGCACCCCGGTCAATTTAGGGGGCGCTGAAGCTTTCTTT. It is translated as CASTPVNLGGAEAFF.

The CDR3 region has the DNA TGTGCCAGTAGTACCAAACAGGGGTCGGCTTTCTTT. The encoded protein is CASSTKQGSAFF. The V gene is TRBV19, the J gene TRBJ1-1; 7 positions agree with TRBD1. This CDR3 spans 12 amino acids. Germline values: CDR1 LNHDA, CDR2 SQIVND (reference sequence). The V and J ends lost 4 bases and 11 bases, in that order; junction bases with no gene match: 7.

The V gene is TRBV28, the J gene TRBJ1-2; D is unresolved. The CDR3 consists of 16 residues. Germline V gives CDR1 MDHEN, CDR2 SYDVKM. V lost 3 bases and J lost 0, with 14 bases in between. Here the CDR3 reads CASSFSASEANYGYTF. In nucleotides, the CDR3 is TGTGCCAGCAGTTTTAGTGCTTCTGAAGCTAACTATGGCTACACCTTC.

This clone came up once. The chain uses TRBV5-1 and TRBJ2-1; 8 bases are shared with TRBD2. The V gene end was trimmed by 4 bases and the J gene end by 4 bases; junction bases not matched to a gene: 4. This CDR3 has 14 residues. Germline CDR1 and CDR2: SGHRS and YFSETQ. The chain's CDR3 is CASSPAGVYNEQFF. CDR3 in DNA: TGCGCCAGCAGCCCAGCGGGGGTTTACAATGAGCAGTTCTTC.

This clone came up a few times. The V gene is TRBV27, the J gene TRBJ2-7, with a weak D call TRBD1 (5 bases). The CDR3 has 13 residues. V dropped 5 bases and J dropped 6 bases, with 14 bases sitting between them. In germline, CDR1 is MNHEY, CDR2 SMNVEV (reference sequence). DNA for the CDR3: TGTGCCAGCAGTCACGACAGCGTTGGCGAGCAGTACTTC. Its translation is CASSHDSVGEQYF.

In this sample, this clone turned up a few times. The J gene is TRBJ2-1, the V gene TRBV5-1, with a possible D match to TRBD1 (5 bases). V lost 6 bases and J 8 bases, leaving 18 bases between the germline ends. The V gene's germline CDR1 is SGHRS and CDR2 YFSETQ. The CDR3 runs 14 residues. The CDR3 bases are TGCGCCAGCACCGCCCAGGGAAACCCACATGAGCAGTTCTTC. It translates to CASTAQGNPHEQFF. The full variable domain, its missing parts supplied by reference TRBV5-1 and TRBJ2-1, is KAGVTQTPRYLIKTRGQQVTLSCSPISGHRSVSWYQQTPGQGLQFLFEYFSETQRNKGNFPGRFSGRQFSNSRSEMNVSTLELGDSALYLCASTAQGNPHEQFFGPGTRLTVL.

This chain links TRBV19 with TRBJ1-2; 7 bases map to TRBD1. The germline gives CDR1 LNHDA, CDR2 SQIVND (reference sequence). Trimming cost V 4 bases and J 7 bases; bases outside gene matches: 6. The CDR3 consists of 13 residues. CDR3 residues: CASSTTGASGYTF. The CDR3 nucleotides are TGTGCCAGTAGTACTACAGGGGCCAGTGGCTACACCTTC.

In its sample, this clone was seen a few times. The gene calls are TRBV2 and TRBJ1-4, with D uncertain. V lost 4 bases and J 0 bases, leaving 12 bases between the germline ends. The CDR3 runs 16 residues. Germline CDR1 and CDR2: SNHLY and FYNNEI. CDR3 DNA: TGTGCCAGCAGTGTTGGCCGGAGTACAACTAATGAAAAACTGTTTTTT. Amino acids: CASSVGRSTTNEKLFF.

This chain connects TRBV19 to TRBJ1-5, with a weak D call TRBD1 (5 bases). This CDR3 region has 15 residues. The ends were cut back, 1 base at V and 7 bases at J, with 14 bases in the middle. Per germline, CDR1 LNHDA and CDR2 SQIVND (reference sequence). In DNA form, the CDR3 reads TGTGCCAGTAGTATAGTAGCAGGGTATTTACAGCCCCAGCATTTT. This sequence encodes CASSIVAGYLQPQHF.

The chain combines TRBV7-9 with TRBJ2-5; D is unclear. V was cut by 5 bases and J by 4 bases, with 8 bases left in between. The germline CDR1 and CDR2 sequences are SEHNR and FQNEAQ (reference sequence). This CDR3 comprises 12 residues. In DNA, the CDR3 is TGTGCCAGCAGCCCCCTAGGAGAGACCCAGTACTTC. Translated, it gives CASSPLGETQYF.

About this clone itself: Other DNA sequences in the same sample also yield this CDR3. V gene TRBV2 combines with J gene TRBJ2-3; TRBD2 is a possible D gene (6 bases). V lost 3 bases and J lost 2, with 12 bases in between. Germline loops: CDR1 SNHLY, CDR2 FYNNEI. This CDR3 comprises 15 residues. The CDR3 loop is CASSEGRTLTDTQYF. The CDR3 nucleotides are TGTGCCAGCAGTGAGGGGAGGACCCTCACAGATACGCAGTATTTT.

The table lists this clone with a few counts. The chain employs TRBV19 and TRBJ2-3; TRBD2 aligns across 12 bases. With V trimmed by 5 bases and J by 4 bases, 7 bases remained unmatched. The V gene's germline CDR1 is LNHDA and CDR2 SQIVND (reference sequence). This CDR3 spans 16 amino acids. In DNA, the CDR3 is TGTGCCAGTAGTGCCCTGACTAGCGGGGGAGCAGATACGCAGTATTTT. It translates to CASSALTSGGADTQYF.

The J gene is TRBJ1-2, the V gene TRBV2; 8 bases fit TRBD1. CDR3 length: 13 residues. V lost 5 bases to trimming and J lost 10 bases; unmatched junction nucleotides: 9. Germline V CDR1 and CDR2: SNHLY, FYNNEI. The CDR3: CASSPDRGGVYTF. Here the CDR3 DNA reads TGTGCCAGCAGTCCAGACAGGGGAGGGGTCTACACCTTC.

As to this clone: The junction departs from the called germline gene at one end, perhaps through a read error. The chain recombines TRBV7-7 with TRBJ2-1; TRBD2 matches at 13 bases. The CDR3 loop spans 16 amino acids. Per the germline V gene, CDR1 is SSHAT and CDR2 is FNYEAQ (reference sequence). The CDR3 loop reads CASSLTSGGAVYEQFF. CDR3 bases: TGTGCTAGCAGCTTAACTAGCGGGGGGGCTGTATATGAGCAGTTCTTC.

The V gene is TRBV7-2, the J gene TRBJ1-5; no reliable D call. V shed 3 bases and J shed 5 bases, with 8 bases lying between them. Per germline, CDR1 SGHTA and CDR2 FQGNSA. The CDR3 extends over 13 amino acids. In DNA form, the CDR3 reads TGTGCCAGCAGCTTGGACTTTTATCAGCCCCAGCATTTT. Residues: CASSLDFYQPQHF.

The V gene is TRBV15, the J gene TRBJ2-1, with 15 bases fitting TRBD2. J was trimmed by 10 bases and V by 3 bases; bases with no gene match: 7. In germline, CDR1 is LNHNV, CDR2 YYDKDF (reference sequence). The CDR3 totals 16 residues. The CDR3 coding sequence is TGTGCCACCAGCAGCGGACTAGCGGGGGGGCAGGAAGAGCAGTTCTTC. Its translation is CATSSGLAGGQEEQFF.

A few counts support this clone. The genes are TRBV11-2 and TRBJ1-2; maybe TRBD1 (5 bases). The CDR3 contains 15 residues. CDR1 and CDR2 (germline): SGHAT, FQNNGV. Trimming stripped 6 bases from V and 2 bases from J, with 16 bases between. CDR3 DNA sequence: TGTGCCAGCAGTCGAGGTGGCGGGGGGAACTATGGCTACACCTTC. Protein product: CASSRGGGGNYGYTF.

The rearrangement joins TRBV5-5 to TRBJ2-5, with TRBD1 matching over 7 bases. V was pared by 0 bases and J by 5 bases, with 4 bases of the junction left unmatched. CDR1 is SGHKS, CDR2 YYEKEE, per germline (reference sequence). The CDR3 is made up of 14 amino acids. The DNA for the CDR3 is TGTGCCAGCAGCTTGGGACAGGGTCGGGAGACCCAGTACTTC. Protein product: CASSLGQGRETQYF.

This chain uses TRBV27 with TRBJ2-5; the match to TRBD1 covers 7 bases. The CDR3 has 16 residues. V was pared by 4 bases and J by 0 bases, with 8 bases of the junction left unmatched. CDR1 MNHEY and CDR2 SMNVEV come from the germline V gene (reference sequence). DNA for the CDR3: TGTGCCAGCAGTTCTAGTACAGGGGCCTACCAAGAGACCCAGTACTTC. This translates into CASSSSTGAYQETQYF.

The V gene is TRBV6-6, the J gene TRBJ2-6; TRBD1 aligns across 7 bases. Germline V gene sequence: CDR1 MNHNY, CDR2 SVGAGI (reference sequence). The CDR3 sequence is 15 residues long. Trimming at V came to 7 bases and at J to 2 bases, leaving 5 bases not matched to a gene. In DNA form, the CDR3 reads TGTGCCAGCACTCAGACAGGGACTGGGGCCAACGTCCTGACTTTC. The encoded protein is CASTQTGTGANVLTF.

This clone has a single count. This chain's CDR3 is CASSVGQLNEKLFF. In DNA form, the CDR3 reads TGTGCCAGCAGCGTTGGACAGCTTAATGAAAAACTGTTTTTT. The V and J genes are TRBV9 and TRBJ1-4; D is possibly TRBD1 (6 bases). This CDR3 contains 14 residues. The V end was cut by 2 bases, the J end by 4 bases, with 9 bases between. CDR1 is SGDLS and CDR2 is YYNGEE in the germline V gene.